This T cell receptor beta chain was sequenced for a study of blood T cell repertoires in COVID-19. Study context: Spain, Italy and the United States supplied samples that represented acute and convalescent COVID-19. T cells, B-cell-depleted T cells, or PBMCs supplied cDNA or gDNA.

Living in about two dozen US areas, the participants were between roughly 18 and 90 years of age. Original data processing: Scientists estimated how many nucleated cells there were by amplifying reference gene primers. The repertoire was sequenced with immunoSEQ multiplex PCR; TCRdb's copy has only in-frame clones and lacks some. That table gives V, J and clone size, and the DNA gave D and trimming. Of hundreds of thousands of clones in the sample, around 90% are singletons; the top ten hold around 1%. From germline, CDR1 is KGHDR and CDR2 SFDVKD. Between the trimmed V and J ends, which lost 1 base and 3 bases, there was a span of 32 bases. The CDR3 totals 22 residues.

Specimen: PBMCs or T cells enriched from blood (not recorded which). This receptor was identified in a woman in her twenties or thirties who had recovered from COVID-19. The chain uses TRBV24-1 and TRBJ1-1, with a possible D match to TRBD1 (6 bases). CDR3 DNA: TGTGCCACCAGTGATTTAAAGGGCAGGGGTAGAAGCGTGGAAAAAAAGGACACTGAAGCTTTCTTT. Protein: CATSDLKGRGRSVEKKDTEAFF.